Below are 27 T cell receptor beta chains sequenced from a single sample in a study of cytomegalovirus exposure and HLA in healthy donors. The PCR used 60 Vbeta and 13 Jbeta primers. Assay: immunoSEQ multiplex PCR; the TCRdb copy retains only in-frame clones and omits some. The sample lists roughly 200,000 clones; 10% to 15% were seen once. Sequenced: PBMCs. The origin of the receptors is a man aged 45-65 years in good health and CMV-seropositive.

Points on this clone: Different DNA sequences within this sample yield the same CDR3. CDR3 protein: CASSLGGTNEKLFF. The CDR3 DNA reads as TGCGCCAGCAGCCTCGGTGGAACTAATGAAAAACTGTTTTTT. The chain employs TRBV5-1 and TRBJ1-4; D is unclear. Germline CDR1 reads SGHRS; CDR2 reads YFSETQ. V was clipped by 4 bases and J by 1 base, with 8 bases between them. There are 14 residues in the CDR3.

This clone has just a few counts. The gene calls are TRBV7-2 and TRBJ2-1; 7 bases map to TRBD2. After removal of 8 bases from V and 6 bases from J, the junction contained 19 bases not matched to a gene. The CDR3 extends over 17 amino acids. Germline lookup yields CDR1 SGHTA and CDR2 FQGNSA. Here the CDR3 DNA reads TGTGCCAGCGGAGGGAGGGCGGCCTCAGCACGTGGCAATGAGCAGTTCTTC. Translation: CASGGRAASARGNEQFF.

This clone was observed a handful of times. The chain is built from TRBV15 and TRBJ2-1; 7 positions match TRBD1. With 0 bases clipped from V and 10 bases from J, the junction kept 3 bases outside the gene matches. The length of the CDR3 is 13 residues. Germline V lookup: CDR1 LNHNV, CDR2 YYDKDF (reference sequence). CDR3 protein: CATSRDWDREQFF. The CDR3 DNA follows: TGTGCCACCAGCAGAGATTGGGACAGAGAGCAGTTCTTC.

DNA of the CDR3: TGTGCCGCAGGGAGCACAGATACGCAGTATTTT. Protein sequence: CAAGSTDTQYF. The chain is built from TRBV6-1 and TRBJ2-3; TRBD1 is a possible D gene (5 bases). Germline V lookup: CDR1 MNHNS, CDR2 SASEGT. V lost 11 bases and J 0 bases, leaving 6 bases between the germline ends. The CDR3 sequence is 11 residues long.

This clone was counted only a few times. The J gene is TRBJ1-5, the V gene TRBV19; D gene uncertain. The CDR3 totals 12 residues. Deletions cut 3 bases from V and 7 bases from J, with 7 bases between. CDR1 LNHDA and CDR2 SQIVND come from the germline V gene (reference sequence). CDR3 protein: CASSIPLQPQHF. DNA of the CDR3: TGTGCCAGTAGTATCCCCCTCCAGCCCCAGCATTTT.

The CDR3, as DNA: TGTGCCAGCAGCATAAAGGGGGTAGCGGGGAACACCGGGGAGCTGTTTTTT. Its protein is CASSIKGVAGNTGELFF. The chain joins TRBV9 to TRBJ2-2; D possibly corresponds to TRBD2 (7 bases). V was clipped by 4 bases and J by 1 base, with 17 bases between them. CDR1 SGDLS and CDR2 YYNGEE come from the germline V gene. The CDR3 spans 17 residues.

This rearrangement joins TRBV4-3 to TRBJ1-2, with D tentatively TRBD1 (5 bases). This CDR3 has 15 residues. V lost 0 bases and J lost 5, with 13 bases in between. Looked up from germline, CDR1 is LGHNA and CDR2 is YSLEER. The CDR3 region is CASSQDRGGRYGYTF. The CDR3 nucleotides read TGCGCCAGCAGCCAAGATCGGGGGGGTAGATATGGCTACACCTTC.

There are a few counts of this clone. The gene calls are TRBV11-3 and TRBJ2-2; no clear D gene. CDR1 SGHNT and CDR2 YENEEA come from the germline V gene. Between the trimmed V and J ends, which lost 3 bases and 8 bases, there was a span of 13 bases. CDR3 size: 14 residues. CDR3 sequence reads: CASSFPDSGGELFF. The CDR3 nucleotides are TGTGCCAGCAGCTTCCCCGACTCCGGGGGGGAGCTGTTTTTT.

This clone has only a few counts. The genes are TRBV5-1 and TRBJ1-2, with 7 nucleotides matching TRBD1. Per germline, CDR1 SGHRS and CDR2 YFSETQ. There are 12 residues in the CDR3. The ends lost 3 bases at V and 6 bases at J; junction bases unmatched: 2. The CDR3 here is CASSSQGDGYTF. CDR3 nucleotides: TGCGCCAGCAGCTCGCAGGGGGATGGCTACACCTTC.

This clone was counted between two and nine times. This sequence joins TRBV14 and TRBJ2-3, with TRBD2 matching 8 bases. CDR3 length equals 15 residues. Looked up from germline, CDR1 is SGHDN and CDR2 is FVKESK. The V gene end was trimmed by 4 bases and the J gene end by 1 base; junction bases not matched to a gene: 4. CDR3 nucleotides: TGTGCCAGCAGCCGAACAGCGGGGGGCACAGATACGCAGTATTTT. Translated: CASSRTAGGTDTQYF.

The genes are TRBV7-9 and TRBJ1-2; no clear D. Germline V gene lookup returns CDR1 SEHNR and CDR2 FQNEAQ (reference sequence). This CDR3 is built from 13 residues. V dropped 5 bases and J dropped 8 bases, with 15 bases sitting between them. CDR3 amino acids: CASSRGLLEGYTF. The CDR3 bases are TGTGCCAGCAGCCGCGGCCTGCTGGAGGGCTACACCTTC.

The chain joins TRBV4-3 to TRBJ2-7; D is unresolved. The CDR3 is 13 residues long. The V end lost 0 bases, the J end lost 3 bases, and 6 bases lay between the germline ends. Germline V gene data show CDR1 as LGHNA and CDR2 as YSLEER. The CDR3 loop reads CASSQDTSYEQYF. CDR3 bases: TGCGCCAGCAGCCAAGATACCAGCTACGAGCAGTACTTC.

This clone was counted only a few times. The V and J genes are TRBV19 and TRBJ2-5, with TRBD2 identical over 12 bases. V was clipped by 5 bases and J by 4 bases; unmatched bases: 5. The germline V gene encodes CDR1 LNHDA and CDR2 SQIVND (reference sequence). The CDR3 has 15 residues. As DNA, the CDR3 is TGTGCCAGTAGTCGAAGACTAGCGGGGGCAGAGACCCAGTACTTC. This gives the protein CASSRRLAGAETQYF. Full variable domain (rest looked up from reference TRBV19 and TRBJ2-5): DGGITQSPKYLFRKEGQNVTLSCEQNLNHDAMYWYRQDPGQGLRLIYYSQIVNDFQKGDIAEGYSVSREKKESFPLTVTSAQKNPTAFYLCASSRRLAGAETQYFGPGTRLLVL.

This chain connects TRBV7-9 to TRBJ2-1; D is unresolved. This CDR3 has 14 residues. CDR1 is SEHNR, CDR2 FQNEAQ, per germline (reference sequence). Between the trimmed V and J ends, which lost 0 bases and 6 bases, there was a span of 9 bases. The chain's CDR3 is CASSLAVATNEQFF. The CDR3 coding sequence is TGTGCCAGCAGCTTAGCGGTAGCTACCAATGAGCAGTTCTTC.

This sequence joins TRBV6-5 and TRBJ1-1, with 9 bases lining up with TRBD1. This CDR3 region has 16 residues. The J segment lost 7 bases and the V segment lost 2 bases, leaving 11 bases of the junction unmatched. The V gene's germline CDR1 is MNHEY and CDR2 SVGAGI. CDR3 loop: CASSYRRTGEGDEAFF. The CDR3 DNA follows: TGTGCCAGCAGTTACCGTCGGACAGGGGAAGGGGATGAAGCTTTCTTT.

This clone has only a few counts. This same CDR3 is encoded by further DNA sequences in the sample. The CDR3 DNA sequence: TGTGCCAGCAGCCCCAGGGGGCCTGGAAACACCATATATTTT. Protein sequence: CASSPRGPGNTIYF. The rearrangement uses TRBV5-6 and TRBJ1-3; the match to TRBD1 covers 8 bases. The CDR3 spans 14 residues. Per the germline V gene, CDR1 is SGHDT and CDR2 is YYEEEE. The V gene end was trimmed by 4 bases and the J gene end by 2 bases; junction bases not matched to a gene: 2.

The chain combines TRBV18 with TRBJ2-5, with a tentative D call TRBD1 (6 bases). Germline V gene lookup returns CDR1 KGHSH and CDR2 LQKENI. This CDR3 has 13 residues. The V and J ends lost 2 bases and 5 bases respectively, with 9 bases between them. The DNA of the CDR3 is TGTGCCAGCTCACCAACAGGGCTGGAGACCCAGTACTTC. Translated, it gives CASSPTGLETQYF.

The rearrangement links TRBV4-3 to TRBJ1-6; no definite D call. The CDR3 covers 13 residues. Trimming took 0 bases from V and 9 from J, leaving 6 bases between them. Germline lookup yields CDR1 LGHNA and CDR2 YSLEER. In DNA form, the CDR3 reads TGCGCCAGCAGCCAAGACGCTATTTCACCCCTCCACTTT. Translating gives CASSQDAISPLHF.

There are a few counts of this clone. The chain is built from TRBV2 and TRBJ1-2, with D unclear. From germline, CDR1 is SNHLY and CDR2 FYNNEI. The CDR3 extends over 13 amino acids. V lost 1 base to trimming and J lost 6 bases, with 9 bases between them. CDR3 nucleotides: TGTGCCAGCAGTGAAGGACATTTGGATGGCTACACCTTC. Encoded protein: CASSEGHLDGYTF.

The chain is built from TRBV4-3 and TRBJ1-3; unclear D gene. V was shortened by 0 bases and J by 2 bases, with 11 bases between the two germline ends. The CDR3 consists of 16 residues. CDR1 is LGHNA and CDR2 is YSLEER in the germline V gene. The CDR3 spells CASSQDLAGAGNTIYF. The DNA for the CDR3 is TGCGCCAGCAGCCAAGATCTTGCCGGGGCTGGAAACACCATATATTTT.

This clone has just a few counts. The chain employs TRBV27 and TRBJ2-5, with TRBD2 identical over 8 bases. The germline V gene has CDR1 MNHEY and CDR2 SMNVEV (reference sequence). The CDR3 covers 15 residues. J gave up 4 bases and V 6 bases, and 10 bases lay outside the gene matches. The CDR3 reads CASSRIVAGPETQYF. The DNA for the CDR3 is TGTGCCAGCAGCCGTATTGTAGCGGGACCAGAGACCCAGTACTTC.

This clone has more than one count but fewer than ten. The junction departs from the called germline gene at one end, perhaps through a read error. This chain links TRBV5-1 with TRBJ1-6; 7 bases agree with TRBD1. The CDR3 is made up of 15 amino acids. Germline CDR1 is SGHRS and CDR2 is YFSETQ. The CDR3 spells CASSFSGTADSPLHF. In DNA, the CDR3 is TGCGCCAGCAGCTTCTCCGGGACAGCTGATTCCCCCCTCCACTTT.

This clone turned up a few times. CDR3 sequence: CASSPGQTGNTIYF. The CDR3 DNA is TGTGCCAGCAGCCCGGGACAAACGGGAAACACCATATATTTT. The gene calls are TRBV5-4 and TRBJ1-3, with D perhaps matching TRBD1 (6 bases). The V and J ends lost 4 bases and 4 bases respectively, with 12 bases between them. In germline, CDR1 is SGHNT, CDR2 YYREEE (reference sequence). The CDR3 consists of 14 residues.

There are a few counts of this clone. The V and J genes are TRBV5-6 and TRBJ1-1, with 7 bases aligning to TRBD1. Germline CDR1 and CDR2: SGHDT and YYEEEE. The CDR3 extends over 15 amino acids. J was trimmed by 0 bases and V by 8 bases; bases with no gene match: 10. CDR3: CARVTGDPLNTEAFF. The CDR3 DNA sequence: TGTGCCAGGGTAACAGGGGACCCTTTGAACACTGAAGCTTTCTTT.

This clone was detected a few times. The chain is built from TRBV27 and TRBJ1-6; D not certain. The CDR3 consists of 14 residues. Trimming cost V 4 bases and J 6 bases, with 10 bases left between them. Germline CDR1 MNHEY, CDR2 SMNVEV (reference sequence). CDR3 in amino acids: CASSSVVLNSPLHF. CDR3 coding DNA: TGTGCCAGCAGTTCGGTAGTTCTTAATTCACCCCTCCACTTT.

The table lists this clone with a few counts. The chain uses TRBV6-6 and TRBJ2-5; possible D gene TRBD2, 6 bases. The CDR3 runs 15 residues. V lost 2 bases, J lost 4 bases, and 14 bases lay in between. CDR1 is MNHNY and CDR2 is SVGAGI in the germline V gene (reference sequence). Here the CDR3 DNA reads TGTGCCAGCAGTTACGAGCTGGAGGGCCTAGAGACCCAGTACTTC. The encoded protein is CASSYELEGLETQYF.

This clone turned up a few times. This chain joins TRBV11-2 and TRBJ1-2, with D tentatively TRBD1 (6 bases). CDR1 and CDR2 from the germline V gene are SGHAT and FQNNGV. Trimming left V 4 bases short and J 8 bases short, with 20 bases between. CDR3 length equals 15 residues. CDR3 nucleotide sequence: TGTGCCAGCAGCTCCCTCGGTCGGGGGGCGGGAGGCTACACCTTC. Amino acid sequence: CASSSLGRGAGGYTF.